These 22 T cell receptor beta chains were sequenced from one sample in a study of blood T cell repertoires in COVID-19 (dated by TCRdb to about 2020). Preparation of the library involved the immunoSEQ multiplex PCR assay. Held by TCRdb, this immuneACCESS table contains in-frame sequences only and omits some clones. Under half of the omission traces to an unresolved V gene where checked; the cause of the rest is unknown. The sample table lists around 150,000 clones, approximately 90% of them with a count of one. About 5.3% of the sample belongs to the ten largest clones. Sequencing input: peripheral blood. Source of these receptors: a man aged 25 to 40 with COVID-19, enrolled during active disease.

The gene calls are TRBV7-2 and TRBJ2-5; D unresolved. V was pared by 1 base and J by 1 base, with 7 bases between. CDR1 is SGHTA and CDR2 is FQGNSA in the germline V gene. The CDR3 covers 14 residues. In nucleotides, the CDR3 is TGTGCCAGCAGCTTAGGTGGTAGCCAAGAGACCCAGTACTTC. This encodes CASSLGGSQETQYF.

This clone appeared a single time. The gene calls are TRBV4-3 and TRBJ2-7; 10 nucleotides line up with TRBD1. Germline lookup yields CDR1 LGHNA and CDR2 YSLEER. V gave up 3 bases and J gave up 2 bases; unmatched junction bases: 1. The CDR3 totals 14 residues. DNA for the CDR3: TGCGCCAGCAGCCACGGGACAGGGGCCTACGAGCAGTACTTC. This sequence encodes CASSHGTGAYEQYF.

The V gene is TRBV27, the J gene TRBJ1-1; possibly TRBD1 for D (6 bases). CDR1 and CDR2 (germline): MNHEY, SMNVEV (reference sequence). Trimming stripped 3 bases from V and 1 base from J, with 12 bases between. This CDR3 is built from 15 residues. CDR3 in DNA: TGTGCCAGCAGTTTTGGGGGCCCCGCGAACACTGAAGCTTTCTTT. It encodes CASSFGGPANTEAFF.

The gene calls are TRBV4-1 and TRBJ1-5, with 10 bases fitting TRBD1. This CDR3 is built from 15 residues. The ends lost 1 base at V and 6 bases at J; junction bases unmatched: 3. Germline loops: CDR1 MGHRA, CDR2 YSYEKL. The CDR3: CASSQGTGGSQPQHF. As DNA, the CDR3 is TGCGCCAGCAGCCAAGGGACAGGGGGGAGTCAGCCCCAGCATTTT.

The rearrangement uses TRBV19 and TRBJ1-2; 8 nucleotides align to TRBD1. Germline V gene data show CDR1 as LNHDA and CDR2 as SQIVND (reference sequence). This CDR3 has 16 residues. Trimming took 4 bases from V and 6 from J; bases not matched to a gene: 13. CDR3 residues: CASSTSSTGDRDGYTF. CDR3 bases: TGTGCCAGTAGTACTTCATCGACAGGGGACCGCGATGGCTACACCTTC. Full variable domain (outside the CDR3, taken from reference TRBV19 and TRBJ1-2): DGGITQSPKYLFRKEGQNVTLSCEQNLNHDAMYWYRQDPGQGLRLIYYSQIVNDFQKGDIAEGYSVSREKKESFPLTVTSAQKNPTAFYLCASSTSSTGDRDGYTFGSGTRLTVV.

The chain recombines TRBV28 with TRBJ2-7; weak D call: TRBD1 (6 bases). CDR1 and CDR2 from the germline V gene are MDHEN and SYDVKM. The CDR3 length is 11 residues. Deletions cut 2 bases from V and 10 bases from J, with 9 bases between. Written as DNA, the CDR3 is TGTGCCAGCAGTTTACAGGGGAAACAGTACTTC. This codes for CASSLQGKQYF.

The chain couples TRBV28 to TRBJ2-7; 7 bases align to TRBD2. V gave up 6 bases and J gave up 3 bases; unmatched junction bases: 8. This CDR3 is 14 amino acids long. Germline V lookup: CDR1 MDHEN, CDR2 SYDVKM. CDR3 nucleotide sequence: TGTGCCAGCAGCAGGGAGGGGAGAGGCTACGAGCAGTACTTC. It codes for CASSREGRGYEQYF.

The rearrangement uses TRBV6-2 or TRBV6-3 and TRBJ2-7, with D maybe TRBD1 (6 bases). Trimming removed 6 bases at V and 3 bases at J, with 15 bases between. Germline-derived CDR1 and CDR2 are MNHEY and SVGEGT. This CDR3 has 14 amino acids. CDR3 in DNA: TGTGCCAGCAGCGCAGCAGGGGATGGCTACGAGCAGTACTTC. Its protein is CASSAAGDGYEQYF.

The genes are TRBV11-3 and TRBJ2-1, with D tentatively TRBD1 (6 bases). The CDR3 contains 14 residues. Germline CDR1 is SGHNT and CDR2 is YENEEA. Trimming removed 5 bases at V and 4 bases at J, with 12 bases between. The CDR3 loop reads CASSPGQGYNEQFF. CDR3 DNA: TGTGCCAGCAGCCCGGGACAAGGGTACAATGAGCAGTTCTTC.

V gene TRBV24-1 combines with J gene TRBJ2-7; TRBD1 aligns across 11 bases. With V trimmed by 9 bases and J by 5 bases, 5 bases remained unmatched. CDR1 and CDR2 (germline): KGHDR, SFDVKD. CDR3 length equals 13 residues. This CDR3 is CATQRTGGDEQYF. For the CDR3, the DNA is TGTGCCACCCAACGGACAGGGGGCGACGAGCAGTACTTC.

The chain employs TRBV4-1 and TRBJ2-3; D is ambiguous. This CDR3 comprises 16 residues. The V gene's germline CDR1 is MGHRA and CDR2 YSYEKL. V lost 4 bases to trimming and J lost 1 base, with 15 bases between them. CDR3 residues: CASSRLGGSGTDTQYF. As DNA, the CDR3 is TGCGCCAGCAGCCGCCTAGGCGGCTCCGGCACAGATACGCAGTATTTT.

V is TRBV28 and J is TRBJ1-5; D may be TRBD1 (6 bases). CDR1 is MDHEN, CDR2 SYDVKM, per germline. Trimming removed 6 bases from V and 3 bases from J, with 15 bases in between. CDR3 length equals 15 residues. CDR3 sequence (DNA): TGTGCCAGCAGGGGAGGGGGGCACTTCAATCAGCCCCAGCATTTT. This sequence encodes CASRGGGHFNQPQHF.

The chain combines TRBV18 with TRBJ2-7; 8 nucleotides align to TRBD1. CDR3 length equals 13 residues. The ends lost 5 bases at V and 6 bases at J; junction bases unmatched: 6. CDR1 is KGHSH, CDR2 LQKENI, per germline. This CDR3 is CASSSDRAGEQYF. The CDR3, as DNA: TGTGCCAGCTCATCGGACAGGGCTGGCGAGCAGTACTTC.

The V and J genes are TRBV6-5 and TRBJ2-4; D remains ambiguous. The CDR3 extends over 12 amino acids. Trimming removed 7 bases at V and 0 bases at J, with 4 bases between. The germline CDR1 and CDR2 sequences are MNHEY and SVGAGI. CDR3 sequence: CASTRAKNIQYF. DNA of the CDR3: TGTGCCAGCACGAGAGCCAAAAACATTCAGTACTTC.

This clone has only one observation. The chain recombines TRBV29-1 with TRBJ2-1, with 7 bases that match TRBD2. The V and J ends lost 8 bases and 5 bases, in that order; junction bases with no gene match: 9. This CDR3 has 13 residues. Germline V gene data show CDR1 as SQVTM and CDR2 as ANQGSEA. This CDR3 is CSSLGRGNNEQFF. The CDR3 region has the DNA TGCAGCTCCCTTGGGCGGGGGAACAATGAGCAGTTCTTC.

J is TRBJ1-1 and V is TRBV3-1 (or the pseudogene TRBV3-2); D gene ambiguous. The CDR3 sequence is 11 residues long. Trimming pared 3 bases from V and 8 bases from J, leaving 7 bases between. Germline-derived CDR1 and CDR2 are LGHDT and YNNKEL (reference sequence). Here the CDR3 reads CASSHAGEAFF. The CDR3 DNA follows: TGTGCCAGCAGCCACGCGGGGGAAGCTTTCTTT.

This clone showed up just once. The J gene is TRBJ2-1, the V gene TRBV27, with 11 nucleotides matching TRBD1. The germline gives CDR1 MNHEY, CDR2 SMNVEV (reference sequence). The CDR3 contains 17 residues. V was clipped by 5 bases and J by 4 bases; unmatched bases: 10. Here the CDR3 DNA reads TGTGCCAGCAGTATCCGGACAGGGGGCACGCTGTACAATGAGCAGTTCTTC. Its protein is CASSIRTGGTLYNEQFF.

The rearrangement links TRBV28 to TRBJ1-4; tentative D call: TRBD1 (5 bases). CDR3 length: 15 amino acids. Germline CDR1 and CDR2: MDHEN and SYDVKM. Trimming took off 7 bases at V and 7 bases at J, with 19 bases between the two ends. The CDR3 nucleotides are TGTGCCAGCACCTTTTCGGGGGGGTTCGTTGAAAAACTGTTTTTT. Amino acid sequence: CASTFSGGFVEKLFF.

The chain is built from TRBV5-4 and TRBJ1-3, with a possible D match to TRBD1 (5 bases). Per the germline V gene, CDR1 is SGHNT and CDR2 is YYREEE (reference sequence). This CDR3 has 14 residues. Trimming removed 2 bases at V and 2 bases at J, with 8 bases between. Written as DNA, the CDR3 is TGTGCCAGCAGCTTCCAGGGTGCTGGAAACACCATATATTTT. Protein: CASSFQGAGNTIYF.

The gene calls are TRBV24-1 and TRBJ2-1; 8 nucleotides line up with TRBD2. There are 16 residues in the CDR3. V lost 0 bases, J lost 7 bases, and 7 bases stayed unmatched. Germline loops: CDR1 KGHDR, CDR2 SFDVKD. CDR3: CATSDLQAGAGNEQFF. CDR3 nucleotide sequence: TGTGCCACCAGTGATTTGCAAGCGGGAGCTGGGAATGAGCAGTTCTTC.

CDR3 nucleotide sequence: TGTGCCAGCAGTTTTTTAGTGAGTAGCCTGGAGCTTGACGAGCAGTACTTC. Translation: CASSFLVSSLELDEQYF. The chain is built from TRBV27 and TRBJ2-7, with D hard to call. The germline V and J ends were trimmed by 3 bases and 5 bases, with 23 bases remaining between them. CDR1 is MNHEY and CDR2 is SMNVEV in the germline V gene (reference sequence). The CDR3 runs 17 residues.

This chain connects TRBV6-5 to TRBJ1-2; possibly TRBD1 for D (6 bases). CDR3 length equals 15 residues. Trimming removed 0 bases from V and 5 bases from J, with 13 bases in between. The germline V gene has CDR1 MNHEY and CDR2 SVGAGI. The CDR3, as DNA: TGTGCCAGCAGTTACTCGATTATAGGGGGTTATGGCTACACCTTC. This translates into CASSYSIIGGYGYTF.